Each of the 32 T cell receptor beta chains below was sequenced from the same sample in a study of long-term antiretroviral therapy in people with HIV (dated by TCRdb to between 2021 and 2024). The immunoSEQ hsTCRB v3.0 assay was used at survey level resolution to sequence the TRB variable region. Imported from immuneACCESS, the table was reduced by TCRdb to in-frame sequences with V and J called. These copies leave out some clones; in studies compared against another copy, an unresolved V gene accounts for under half, and the cause of the remainder is not known. The sample table shows tens of thousands of clones, and 90% are seen once. The ten largest clones add up to roughly 4% of the sample. The material sequenced was unsorted PBMCs, taken 5 to 5.5 years after starting antiretroviral therapy. These receptors originate from a woman between 40 and 55 years old with HIV.

The chain has TRBV11-3 and TRBJ2-7; 7 positions match TRBD1. Germline assignment: CDR1 SGHNT and CDR2 YENEEA. The CDR3 totals 16 residues. V lost 6 bases, J lost 3 bases, and 14 bases stayed unmatched. CDR3 DNA: TGTGCCAGCAGTCGACTATCCGGGACAGCCTACTACGAGCAGTACTTC. Translating it yields CASSRLSGTAYYEQYF.

CDR3 loop: CASSIRTGGNGYTF. The CDR3 region has the DNA TGTGCCAGTAGTATAAGGACAGGGGGCAATGGCTACACCTTC. The rearrangement links TRBV19 to TRBJ1-2; 11 bases line up with TRBD1. J lost 6 bases, V lost 2 bases, and 2 bases had no gene match. This CDR3 has 14 amino acids. CDR1 and CDR2 (germline): LNHDA, SQIVND (reference sequence).

The chain is built from TRBV11-2 and TRBJ2-5; 10 bases fit TRBD1. This CDR3 has 15 amino acids. Germline trimming cut 1 base from V and 7 bases from J; bases unmatched to any gene: 6. Germline loops: CDR1 SGHAT, CDR2 FQNNGV. CDR3 DNA sequence: TGTGCCAGCAGCTTAGGACAGGGGGCCGGCGGGACCCAGTACTTC. It codes for CASSLGQGAGGTQYF.

CDR3 DNA: TGCGCCAGCAGCCAGAATGTACAGGGGGGGGGCTACACCTTC. It encodes CASSQNVQGGGYTF. This rearrangement joins TRBV5-1 to TRBJ1-2, with 8 bases identical to TRBD1. The CDR3 consists of 14 residues. CDR1 and CDR2 (germline): SGHRS, YFSETQ. The V segment lost 4 bases and the J segment 8 bases; nucleotides outside the gene matches: 10.

This chain links TRBV10-3 with TRBJ2-7; possibly TRBD1 for D (6 bases). The V end was cut by 11 bases, the J end by 6 bases, with 14 bases between. The length of the CDR3 is 11 residues. CDR1 ENHRY and CDR2 SYGVKD come from the germline V gene. The CDR3 nucleotides read TGTGCCGCTTCACAGGGTGGCGAGCAGTACTTC. Its translation: CAASQGGEQYF.

To note about this clone: An end of the junction differs from the germline gene, which may be a read error. This sequence joins TRBV5-4 and TRBJ1-3; D gene unclear. Germline V gene data show CDR1 as SGHNT and CDR2 as YYREEE (reference sequence). The CDR3 has 18 amino acids. In DNA form, the CDR3 reads TGCGCCAGCAGCCAAGATAAAGCAGAAAGAAACTCTGGAAACACCATATATTTT. This encodes CASSQDKAERNSGNTIYF. Full variable domain (rest looked up from reference TRBV5-4 and TRBJ1-3): ETGVTQSPTHLIKTRGQQVTLRCSSQSGHNTVSWYQQALGQGPQFIFQYYREEENGRGNFPPRFSGLQFPNYSSELNVNALELDDSALYLCASSQDKAERNSGNTIYFGEGSWLTVV.

The rearrangement joins TRBV5-1 to TRBJ2-5; D not resolved. The CDR3 extends over 13 amino acids. CDR1 SGHRS and CDR2 YFSETQ come from the germline V gene. Trimming removed 7 bases from V and 0 bases from J, with 10 bases in between. The CDR3 is CASREVNQETQYF. CDR3 nucleotide sequence: TGCGCCAGCCGCGAGGTGAACCAAGAGACCCAGTACTTC.

The chain joins TRBV5-1 to TRBJ2-3, with 9 bases fitting TRBD2. The CDR3 spans 16 residues. V lost 1 base and J lost 4; bases outside the gene matches: 7. Germline values: CDR1 SGHRS, CDR2 YFSETQ. The CDR3 region has the DNA TGCGCCAGCAGCTTGCTTGAGCGGGGGGCGGCAGATACGCAGTATTTT. Its translation: CASSLLERGAADTQYF.

The table lists this clone with a count of one. This chain joins TRBV5-4 and TRBJ2-5; 10 nucleotides match TRBD1. Germline CDR1 SGHNT, CDR2 YYREEE (reference sequence). Germline trimming cut 3 bases from V and 7 bases from J; bases unmatched to any gene: 3. The CDR3 length is 13 residues. DNA of the CDR3: TGTGCCAGCAGCTCCGGGACAGGGGTGACCCAGTACTTC. Its translation is CASSSGTGVTQYF.

The chain is built from TRBV11-2 and TRBJ2-4; 10 bases match TRBD2. The CDR3 has 17 residues. V lost 5 bases and J lost 0; bases outside the gene matches: 7. Germline values: CDR1 SGHAT, CDR2 FQNNGV. The CDR3 region has the DNA TGTGCCAGCAGCGGAGAACTAGCGGGACTAGCCAAAAACATTCAGTACTTC. This codes for CASSGELAGLAKNIQYF. Full variable domain (outside the CDR3, taken from reference TRBV11-2 and TRBJ2-4): EAGVAQSPRYKIIEKRQSVAFWCNPISGHATLYWYQQILGQGPKLLIQFQNNGVVDDSQLPKDRFSAERLKGVDSTLKIQPAKLEDSAVYLCASSGELAGLAKNIQYFGAGTRLSVL.

This chain joins TRBV11-2 and TRBJ1-1, with D unresolved. V lost 1 base to trimming and J lost 7 bases, with 7 bases between them. Per germline, CDR1 SGHAT and CDR2 FQNNGV. The CDR3 consists of 12 residues. The CDR3 sequence is CASSLAGIEAFF. The CDR3 nucleotides are TGTGCCAGCAGCTTAGCGGGAATTGAAGCTTTCTTT. The full variable domain, with the rest looked up from reference TRBV11-2 and TRBJ1-1, is EAGVAQSPRYKIIEKRQSVAFWCNPISGHATLYWYQQILGQGPKLLIQFQNNGVVDDSQLPKDRFSAERLKGVDSTLKIQPAKLEDSAVYLCASSLAGIEAFFGQGTRLTVV.

V is TRBV5-1 and J is TRBJ1-6, with D tentatively TRBD1 (6 bases). Trimming left V 2 bases short and J 8 bases short, with 14 bases between. Germline V lookup: CDR1 SGHRS, CDR2 YFSETQ. The CDR3 sequence is 15 residues long. The CDR3 spells CASSFLGGGDSPLHF. The DNA for the CDR3 is TGCGCCAGCAGCTTTTTGGGTGGGGGCGATTCACCCCTCCACTTT.

The chain is built from TRBV2 and TRBJ2-7, with 7 bases identical to TRBD2. Germline CDR1 reads SNHLY; CDR2 reads FYNNEI. The trim removed 6 bases at V and 2 bases at J, leaving 4 bases unmatched. The CDR3 extends over 13 amino acids. CDR3 sequence (DNA): TGTGCCAGCAGAGCAGGGAGGGCCTACGAGCAGTACTTC. Amino acid sequence: CASRAGRAYEQYF.

The chain has TRBV5-1 and TRBJ1-1, with D unresolved. CDR3 length: 11 amino acids. Germline V lookup: CDR1 SGHRS, CDR2 YFSETQ. The ends were cut back, 0 bases at V and 4 bases at J, with 1 base in the middle. In DNA form, the CDR3 reads TGCGCCAGCAGCTTGGGCACTGAAGCTTTCTTT. This sequence encodes CASSLGTEAFF.

This chain links TRBV10-3 with TRBJ2-7; D gene uncertain. The germline V gene encodes CDR1 ENHRY and CDR2 SYGVKD. This CDR3 has 13 amino acids. Trimming left V 3 bases short and J 6 bases short, with 12 bases between. The CDR3 protein is CAISEELVSEQYF. The CDR3 nucleotides are TGTGCCATCAGTGAAGAGTTAGTCTCCGAGCAGTACTTC.

This chain joins TRBV13 and TRBJ2-4; D uncertain. This CDR3 has 14 amino acids. V gave up 5 bases and J gave up 0 bases, with 8 bases separating them. Germline CDR1 reads PRHDT; CDR2 reads FYEKMQ (reference sequence). CDR3 DNA: TGTGCCAGCAGCCCCTCTCAAGCCAAAAACATTCAGTACTTC. Translating gives CASSPSQAKNIQYF.

The sample holds a few counts of this clone. V usage is TRBV29-1 and J usage is TRBJ2-7; D unclear. There are 12 residues in the CDR3. V was pared by 0 bases and J by 5 bases, with 8 bases between. Germline-derived CDR1 and CDR2 are SQVTM and ANQGSEA. The CDR3 DNA reads as TGCAGCGTTGAAGATCTGGGGAACGAGCAGTACTTC. Translating gives CSVEDLGNEQYF.

CDR3 sequence: CASSPQLIAGNEQFF. The CDR3 DNA is TGTGCCAGCAGCCCTCAACTGATAGCGGGGAATGAGCAGTTCTTC. The rearrangement uses TRBV11-2 and TRBJ2-1, with 8 bases lining up with TRBD2. The CDR3 totals 15 residues. V was pared by 5 bases and J by 7 bases, with 10 bases of the junction left unmatched. Germline V lookup: CDR1 SGHAT, CDR2 FQNNGV.

This clone was recorded only once. The gene calls are TRBV10-2 and TRBJ2-1; TRBD2 aligns across 7 bases. After removal of 3 bases from V and 9 bases from J, the junction contained 8 bases not matched to a gene. Germline CDR1 is WSHSY and CDR2 is SAAADI. The CDR3 length is 14 residues. The CDR3: CASSDVGGPSEQFF. In DNA, the CDR3 is TGCGCCAGCAGTGATGTGGGAGGGCCCAGTGAGCAGTTCTTC.

This sequence joins TRBV19 and TRBJ2-7; 8 nucleotides align to TRBD1. The CDR3 is 14 amino acids. The junction had 5 bases not matched to a gene; V was cut back by 4 bases and J by 3 bases. Per germline, CDR1 LNHDA and CDR2 SQIVND (reference sequence). CDR3 residues: CASSREGQGYEQYF. The CDR3 region has the DNA TGTGCCAGTAGTAGGGAAGGACAGGGCTACGAGCAGTACTTC.

The chain employs TRBV4-3 and TRBJ2-7; 9 bases are a match to TRBD1. CDR1 is LGHNA, CDR2 YSLEER, per germline. The CDR3 extends over 15 amino acids. Trimming at V came to 0 bases and at J to 3 bases, leaving 3 bases not matched to a gene. The CDR3 region is CASSQDWGQGYEQYF. The CDR3 region has the DNA TGCGCCAGCAGCCAAGATTGGGGACAGGGCTACGAGCAGTACTTC.

The gene calls are TRBV5-1 and TRBJ2-5; the D gene is possibly TRBD1 (7 bases). Germline CDR1 and CDR2: SGHRS and YFSETQ. This CDR3 is built from 14 residues. V gave up 3 bases and J gave up 4 bases, with 13 bases separating them. CDR3 nucleotides: TGCGCCAGCAGCTCGGCGGGACAGCTAGAGACCCAGTACTTC. Residues: CASSSAGQLETQYF.

This clone was seen a single time. V is TRBV5-4 and J is TRBJ2-1, with D perhaps being TRBD1 or TRBD2 (5 bases each). Trimming cost V 1 base and J 0 bases, with 17 bases left between them. CDR1 and CDR2 (germline): SGHNT, YYREEE (reference sequence). CDR3 length: 18 residues. This CDR3 reads CASSLNRGRGLSYNEQFF. The CDR3 bases are TGTGCCAGCAGCTTGAACCGGGGACGGGGTCTCTCCTACAATGAGCAGTTCTTC.

The V and J genes are TRBV5-6 and TRBJ1-3; D is undetermined. The length of the CDR3 is 12 residues. Trimming left V 1 base short and J 8 bases short, with 7 bases between. CDR1 and CDR2 from the germline V gene are SGHDT and YYEEEE. CDR3 DNA: TGTGCCAGCAGCTTGTTTTTAGACACCATATATTTT. It is translated as CASSLFLDTIYF.

The V call is TRBV10-3, the J call TRBJ2-7, with D unresolved. The V and J ends lost 2 bases and 3 bases respectively, with 8 bases between them. The CDR3 sequence is 13 residues long. Germline loops: CDR1 ENHRY, CDR2 SYGVKD. In DNA form, the CDR3 reads TGTGCCATCAGTGAGCATCAAGGCTACGAGCAGTACTTC. It encodes CAISEHQGYEQYF.

The rearrangement uses TRBV2 and TRBJ1-4; D is uncertain. The V end was cut by 4 bases, the J end by 6 bases, with 6 bases between. CDR1 and CDR2 from the germline V gene are SNHLY and FYNNEI. This CDR3 contains 12 residues. This CDR3 reads CASSVRDEKLFF. The DNA for the CDR3 is TGTGCCAGCAGTGTGAGGGATGAAAAACTGTTTTTT.

In DNA, the CDR3 is TGTGCCAGCAGCTTAAAAGACAGCCTGAACACTGAAGCTTTCTTT. This codes for CASSLKDSLNTEAFF. The chain employs TRBV13 and TRBJ1-1, with a possible D match to TRBD1 (5 bases). Trimming shortened V by 2 bases and J by 0 bases, and 10 bases separated the two germline ends. The CDR3 runs to 15 residues. Per the germline V gene, CDR1 is PRHDT and CDR2 is FYEKMQ (reference sequence).

V gene TRBV7-9 combines with J gene TRBJ1-2; D is unclear. V shed 1 base and J shed 5 bases, with 5 bases lying between them. CDR1 is SEHNR and CDR2 is FQNEAQ in the germline V gene (reference sequence). The CDR3 loop spans 12 amino acids. This CDR3 is CASSLEGYGYTF. For the CDR3, the DNA is TGTGCCAGCAGCTTAGAAGGGTATGGCTACACCTTC.

This sequence joins TRBV6-6 and TRBJ2-1; D possibly corresponds to TRBD2 (5 bases). The CDR3 extends over 14 amino acids. V lost 6 bases and J 5 bases, leaving 14 bases between the germline ends. Germline V gene data show CDR1 as MNHNY and CDR2 as SVGAGI (reference sequence). The chain's CDR3 is CASSPRLADNEQFF. In nucleotides, the CDR3 is TGTGCCAGCAGCCCGCGGCTAGCCGACAATGAGCAGTTCTTC.

The chain combines TRBV5-8 with TRBJ2-3; 11 nucleotides match TRBD2. Trimming took 3 bases from V and 0 from J; bases not matched to a gene: 12. CDR1 SGHTS and CDR2 YDEGEE come from the germline V gene. The CDR3 spans 19 residues. CDR3 bases: TGTGCCAGCAGCTGGGGAAACAGACTAGCGGGGACTAGCACAGATACGCAGTATTTT. This sequence encodes CASSWGNRLAGTSTDTQYF.

The V call is TRBV19, the J call TRBJ2-1; TRBD1 matches 10 bases. There are 13 residues in the CDR3. V shed 6 bases, J shed 7 bases, and the junction held 3 bases outside the gene matches. Germline CDR1 is LNHDA and CDR2 is SQIVND (reference sequence). CDR3 coding DNA: TGTGCCAGTAGCACGGACAGGGGGAATGAGCAGTTCTTC. Translation gives CASSTDRGNEQFF.

The chain has TRBV11-3 and TRBJ2-3; D is ambiguous. V shed 6 bases and J shed 4 bases, with 20 bases lying between them. Germline V CDR1 and CDR2: SGHNT, YENEEA. The CDR3 is made up of 16 amino acids. CDR3 DNA: TGTGCCAGCAGTATTGTTAACGCACCGTCGGCAGATACGCAGTATTTT. Its translation is CASSIVNAPSADTQYF.